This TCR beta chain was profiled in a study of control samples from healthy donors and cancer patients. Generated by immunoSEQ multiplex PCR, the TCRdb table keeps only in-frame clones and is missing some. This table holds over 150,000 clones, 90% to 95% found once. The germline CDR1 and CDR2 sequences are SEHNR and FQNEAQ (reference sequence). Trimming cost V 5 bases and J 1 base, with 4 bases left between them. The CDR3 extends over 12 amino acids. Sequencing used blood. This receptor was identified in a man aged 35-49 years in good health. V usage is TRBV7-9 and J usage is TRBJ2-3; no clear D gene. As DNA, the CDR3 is TGTGCCAGCAGCGCGGGCACAGATACGCAGTATTTT. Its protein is CASSAGTDTQYF.